Below, 20 T cell receptor beta chains from the same sample are listed, as sequenced in a study of T cell changes during pregnancy in multiple sclerosis. The protocol was immunoSEQ multiplex PCR, while the TCRdb copy is restricted to in-frame clones and leaves out a portion. The data contain about 89,000 clones, about 94% of them singletons. The specimen comprised peripheral blood, sampled after pregnancy. These receptor sequences come from a female donor in good health, enrolled as a control in a pregnancy study.

This sequence joins TRBV29-1 and TRBJ2-3; 7 bases align to TRBD2. V shed 6 bases and J 0 bases; nucleotides not matched to a gene: 9. Germline values: CDR1 SQVTM, CDR2 ANQGSEA. The CDR3 sequence is 15 residues long. The CDR3 DNA sequence: TGCAGCGTAGGGCCTCGTAGCGGGAGCACAGATACGCAGTATTTT. This encodes CSVGPRSGSTDTQYF.

The chain is built from TRBV7-9 and TRBJ1-3, with TRBD1 matching 9 bases. Germline CDR1 SEHNR, CDR2 FQNEAQ (reference sequence). V was clipped by 4 bases and J by 4 bases; unmatched bases: 5. The CDR3 has 15 amino acids. DNA for the CDR3: TGTGCCAGCAGCTCGGACAGGGGAAGAGGAAACACCATATATTTT. It encodes CASSSDRGRGNTIYF.

This chain links TRBV9 with TRBJ2-1; D possibly corresponds to TRBD1 (6 bases). Germline V gene lookup returns CDR1 SGDLS and CDR2 YYNGEE. The CDR3 spans 15 residues. V lost 4 bases to trimming and J lost 0 bases, with 11 bases between them. The CDR3 region has the DNA TGTGCCAGCAGCATTACAGGGAGCTCCTACAATGAGCAGTTCTTC. Its translation: CASSITGSSYNEQFF. The entire variable domain, with the rest obtained from reference TRBV9 and TRBJ2-1, is as follows: DSGVTQTPKHLITATGQRVTLRCSPRSGDLSVYWYQQSLDQGLQFLIQYYNGEERAKGNILERFSAQQFPDLHSELNLSSLELGDSALYFCASSITGSSYNEQFFGPGTRLTVL.

V is TRBV11-2 and J is TRBJ2-7; TRBD1 agrees at 12 bases. Germline lookup yields CDR1 SGHAT and CDR2 FQNNGV. This CDR3 is 20 amino acids long. V was clipped by 0 bases and J by 3 bases; unmatched bases: 15. The CDR3 spells CASSLDALGTGGRRGYEQYF. The CDR3 DNA reads TGTGCCAGCAGCTTAGATGCTCTAGGGACAGGGGGCAGAAGGGGCTACGAGCAGTACTTC.

This chain uses TRBV6-6 with TRBJ2-5, with D possibly being TRBD2 (6 bases). The germline gives CDR1 MNHNY, CDR2 SVGAGI (reference sequence). V was shortened by 2 bases and J by 5 bases, with 12 bases between the two germline ends. The CDR3 covers 14 residues. The CDR3: CASSYGSRGETQYF. CDR3 in DNA: TGTGCCAGCAGTTACGGGAGCCGGGGGGAGACCCAGTACTTC.

The J gene is TRBJ2-3, the V gene TRBV5-6, with 8 bases matching TRBD2. Germline V gene sequence: CDR1 SGHDT, CDR2 YYEEEE. The CDR3 length is 15 residues. The ends lost 0 bases at V and 6 bases at J; junction bases unmatched: 6. The CDR3 DNA reads as TGTGCCAGCAGCTTGGCCGGGGGGGGACGGGATACGCAGTATTTT. As protein: CASSLAGGGRDTQYF.

The chain uses TRBV28 and TRBJ1-2, with 7 nucleotides matching TRBD1. The CDR3 has 14 residues. CDR1 is MDHEN, CDR2 SYDVKM, per germline. After removal of 5 bases from V and 3 bases from J, the junction contained 6 bases not matched to a gene. The CDR3 sequence: CASSPRDSYYGYTF. For the CDR3, the DNA is TGTGCCAGCAGTCCCAGGGACAGTTACTATGGCTACACCTTC.

This chain links TRBV7-8 with TRBJ2-3; D is undetermined. Looked up from germline, CDR1 is SGHVS and CDR2 is FQNEAQ. Trimming stripped 1 base from V and 0 bases from J, with 5 bases between. This CDR3 comprises 14 residues. In nucleotides, the CDR3 is TGTGCCAGCAGCTTAGACGGGAGCACAGATACGCAGTATTTT. Protein sequence: CASSLDGSTDTQYF.

This clone appeared once. V usage is TRBV4-2 and J usage is TRBJ2-1; TRBD2 aligns across 8 bases. CDR1 and CDR2 from the germline V gene are LGHNA and YNFKEQ. The CDR3 runs 17 residues. V trimming: 1 base; J trimming: 2 bases; junction bases outside the gene matches: 7. CDR3 sequence (DNA): TGTGCCAGCAGCCAAGGTTCCGTGACTAGCGCCTACAATGAGCAGTTCTTC. It encodes CASSQGSVTSAYNEQFF.

The V and J genes are TRBV27 and TRBJ1-1, with D tentatively TRBD1 (5 bases). The germline gives CDR1 MNHEY, CDR2 SMNVEV (reference sequence). The CDR3 covers 14 residues. The germline V and J ends were trimmed by 4 bases and 0 bases, with 9 bases remaining between them. This CDR3 is CASSSGGMNTEAFF. The CDR3 coding sequence is TGTGCCAGCAGTTCGGGGGGAATGAACACTGAAGCTTTCTTT.

This rearrangement joins TRBV7-9 to TRBJ2-7; D may be TRBD2 (6 bases). Germline V CDR1 and CDR2: SEHNR, FQNEAQ (reference sequence). This CDR3 comprises 14 residues. V lost 3 bases to trimming and J lost 2 bases, with 11 bases between them. The CDR3 sequence: CASSFGGKPYEQYF. DNA for the CDR3: TGTGCCAGCAGCTTCGGGGGAAAGCCCTACGAGCAGTACTTC. Supplemented by reference TRBV7-9 and TRBJ2-7, the full variable domain reads DTGVSQNPRHKITKRGQNVTFRCDPISEHNRLYWYRQTLGQGPEFLTYFQNEAQLEKSRLLSDRFSAERPKGSFSTLEIQRTEQGDSAMYLCASSFGGKPYEQYFGPGTRLTVT.

The J gene is TRBJ2-2, the V gene TRBV5-1, with D hard to call. Per the germline V gene, CDR1 is SGHRS and CDR2 is YFSETQ. The V gene lost 2 bases and the J gene lost 5 bases, with 7 bases spanning the gap. The CDR3 runs to 13 residues. The CDR3 sequence is CASSLYLTGELFF. The CDR3 DNA reads TGCGCCAGCAGCTTATACTTGACCGGGGAGCTGTTTTTT.

The chain links TRBV7-6 to TRBJ2-1; TRBD2 aligns across 10 bases. CDR1 is SGHVS and CDR2 is FNYEAQ in the germline V gene. Unmatched junction bases numbered 5, after V lost 6 bases and J lost 6 bases. The CDR3 covers 14 residues. DNA of the CDR3: TGTGCCAGCAGAACACTAGCGGGATTCAATGAGCAGTTCTTC. It is translated as CASRTLAGFNEQFF.

This rearrangement joins TRBV6-5 to TRBJ2-1; 11 bases line up with TRBD2. J was trimmed by 7 bases and V by 6 bases; bases with no gene match: 5. Germline CDR1 reads MNHEY; CDR2 reads SVGAGI. This CDR3 comprises 14 residues. The CDR3 region is CASSPGLAVNEQFF. CDR3 bases: TGTGCCAGCAGCCCGGGACTAGCGGTGAATGAGCAGTTCTTC.

The rearrangement uses TRBV5-1 and TRBJ2-1; D possibly corresponds to TRBD2 (5 bases). V was trimmed by 0 bases and J by 3 bases, leaving 22 bases between them. Germline assignment: CDR1 SGHRS and CDR2 YFSETQ. This CDR3 spans 19 amino acids. CDR3 coding DNA: TGCGCCAGCAGCTTGGAATCCCTAGCAGGTATCAGTAACTACAATGAGCAGTTCTTC. It is translated as CASSLESLAGISNYNEQFF.

This clone was detected once. The genes are TRBV2 and TRBJ1-2, with 7 bases identical to TRBD1. Trimming at V came to 7 bases and at J to 11 bases, leaving 13 bases not matched to a gene. The CDR3 is 13 amino acids. Germline CDR1 and CDR2: SNHLY and FYNNEI. The DNA for the CDR3 is TGTGCCAGCAACTTCGACAGGGAACAGTCGTACACCTTC. This translates into CASNFDREQSYTF.

The gene calls are TRBV7-2 and TRBJ1-1; TRBD1 matches 7 bases. CDR1 and CDR2 from the germline V gene are SGHTA and FQGNSA. This CDR3 is 14 amino acids long. J gave up 7 bases and V 1 base, and 6 bases lay outside the gene matches. CDR3 amino acids: CASSLVVYRGEAFF. The CDR3, as DNA: TGTGCCAGCAGCTTAGTAGTTTACAGGGGTGAAGCTTTCTTT.

This clone was detected only once. The gene calls are TRBV5-4 and TRBJ1-2; weak D call: TRBD1 (6 bases). Trimming took 0 bases from V and 8 from J, leaving 14 bases between them. Germline values: CDR1 SGHNT, CDR2 YYREEE (reference sequence). The CDR3 contains 14 residues. CDR3 sequence reads: CASSLAANQGGYTF. CDR3 nucleotides: TGTGCCAGCAGCTTGGCAGCGAACCAGGGGGGCTACACCTTC.

The chain has TRBV4-1 and TRBJ2-7; the match to TRBD2 covers 7 bases. Germline V gene sequence: CDR1 MGHRA, CDR2 YSYEKL. This CDR3 is 16 amino acids long. J was trimmed by 3 bases and V by 1 base; bases with no gene match: 9. CDR3 amino acids: CASSQAPAGVRYEQYF. CDR3 coding DNA: TGCGCCAGCAGCCAAGCCCCGGCGGGGGTGCGCTACGAGCAGTACTTC.

The chain combines TRBV6-4 with TRBJ2-5; no clear D gene. Trimming left V 4 bases short and J 3 bases short, with 15 bases between. The CDR3 has 15 residues. CDR1 MRHNA and CDR2 SNTAGT come from the germline V gene. Here the CDR3 DNA reads TGTGCCAGCAGTGTTTTGTTAACAGCTAAAGAGACCCAGTACTTC. This encodes CASSVLLTAKETQYF.